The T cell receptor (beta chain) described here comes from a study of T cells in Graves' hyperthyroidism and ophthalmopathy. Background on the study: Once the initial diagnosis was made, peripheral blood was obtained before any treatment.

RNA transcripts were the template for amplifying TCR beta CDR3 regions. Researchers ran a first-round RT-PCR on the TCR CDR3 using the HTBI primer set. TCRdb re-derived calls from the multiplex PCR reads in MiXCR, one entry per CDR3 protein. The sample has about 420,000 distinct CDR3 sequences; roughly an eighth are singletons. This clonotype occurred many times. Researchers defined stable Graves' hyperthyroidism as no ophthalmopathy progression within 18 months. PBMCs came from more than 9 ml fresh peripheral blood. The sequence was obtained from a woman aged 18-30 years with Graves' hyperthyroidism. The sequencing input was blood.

This CDR3 reads CASSLSLASEQYF. The CDR3 region has the DNA TGTGCCAGCAGCTTATCCTTAGCTAGCGAGCAGTACTTC. This sequence joins TRBV7-2 and TRBJ2-7; D ambiguous. The germline CDR1 and CDR2 sequences are SGHTA and FQGNSA. Deletions cut 2 bases from V and 6 bases from J, with 11 bases between. The CDR3 consists of 13 residues.